This record covers a single TCR beta chain. The antigen remains undetermined. The record originates from a study of blood T cells in healthy people across ages. Study-level findings and limits: Long-lived donors had more naive CD4+ cells and higher diversity than aged donors.

Total RNA was extracted at no less than 6 micrograms per sample. Using a J-beta primer mix together with a sample-barcoded 5' primer, a second PCR was run for roughly 6 to 11 cycles. Using its own MiXCR run on the 5' RACE reads, TCRdb lists one record per CDR3 protein. This sample has approximately 800,000 distinct CDR3 sequences; 55% to 70% occur once, and the top ten carry around 20%. V lost 3 bases, J lost 2 bases, and 6 bases stayed unmatched. The CDR3 spans 16 residues. The germline CDR1 and CDR2 sequences are KGHDR and SFDVKD. The clonotype comes from a man aged 30-40 years in good health. Sequencing was carried out using blood. This chain uses TRBV24-1 with TRBJ2-5, with TRBD2 matching over 9 bases. CDR3 sequence (DNA): TGTGCCACCAGTGATGGGGCTAGCGGGGTACAAGAGACCCAGTACTTC. Translation gives CATSDGASGVQETQYF.